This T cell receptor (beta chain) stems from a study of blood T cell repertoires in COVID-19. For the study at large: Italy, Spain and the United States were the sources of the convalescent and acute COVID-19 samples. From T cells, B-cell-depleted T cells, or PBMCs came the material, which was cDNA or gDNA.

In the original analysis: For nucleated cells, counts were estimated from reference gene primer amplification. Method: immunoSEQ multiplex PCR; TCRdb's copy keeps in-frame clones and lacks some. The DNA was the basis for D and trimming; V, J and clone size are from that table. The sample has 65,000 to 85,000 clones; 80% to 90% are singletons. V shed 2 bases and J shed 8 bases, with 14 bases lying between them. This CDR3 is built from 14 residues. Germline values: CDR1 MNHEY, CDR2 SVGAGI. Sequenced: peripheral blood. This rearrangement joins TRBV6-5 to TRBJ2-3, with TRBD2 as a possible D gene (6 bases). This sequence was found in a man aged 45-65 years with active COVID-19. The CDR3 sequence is CASSYVGGLGTQYF. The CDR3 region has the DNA TGTGCCAGCAGTTACGTAGGAGGGTTGGGTACGCAGTATTTT.